The count of the clone carrying this T cell receptor (beta chain) is one. As yet, its antigen is unknown. The record originates from a study of cytomegalovirus exposure and HLA in healthy donors. Findings of the study overall: Most TCR beta V segments were productive about 90% or about 30% of the time in an earlier analysis.

PCR was performed using 60 Vbeta and 13 Jbeta primers. The protocol was immunoSEQ multiplex PCR, while the TCRdb copy is restricted to in-frame clones and leaves out a portion. Among tens of thousands of clones listed, over 70% were seen once. Trimming took off 1 base at V and 3 bases at J, with 7 bases between the two ends. Per the germline V gene, CDR1 is LGHNT and CDR2 is FRNRAP. The CDR3 is 13 amino acids. This receptor was taken from a girl aged 2 to 10 in good health and CMV-seropositive. Sequencing was done on a sample of PBMCs. The chain has TRBV12-5 and TRBJ2-7; a weak D match, TRBD1 (5 bases). The CDR3 DNA sequence: TGTGCTAGTGGTTTGGGAGACAGCTACGAGCAGTACTTC. It is translated as CASGLGDSYEQYF.